Shown below are 18 T cell receptor beta chains from a single sample sequenced in a study of vaccination effects on CD4 cells after COVID-19 (dated by TCRdb to 2022 to 2024). Antigen specificity for these receptors is unknown. The library was generated by the immunoSEQ multiplex PCR assay. Drawn from immuneACCESS, this table holds only the in-frame rearrangements with V and J called that TCRdb kept. Clones are partly lost; checked studies trace under half to an unresolved V gene and leave the rest unexplained. This sample is represented by tens of thousands of clones; approximately 73% of them were singletons. The ten largest clones capture about 5% of the sample. In the ViraFEST assay, PBMC were stimulated with viral peptide pools, and antigen-specific CD4+ T cell clonotypes were then identified by expansion using TCR sequencing. After 10 days of culture, CD4+ T cells were isolated with the EasySep CD4+ T cell isolation kit. Convalescent patients had PCR-confirmed SARS-CoV-2 infection between March and December 2020, before Alpha, Beta and Delta variants emerged in the United States.

The source material was CD4+ T cells from PBMCs cultured with HIV peptides, sampled before COVID-19 vaccination. Explained via the paper, the cell subset or site label denotes: HIV-1 Nef peptide pool negative control/reference culture. These receptor sequences come from a human donor who had a prior SARS-CoV-2 infection.

V is TRBV4-2 and J is TRBJ1-2, with 8 bases aligning to TRBD1. V lost 2 bases and J lost 1; bases outside the gene matches: 9. From germline, CDR1 is LGHNA and CDR2 YNFKEQ. The CDR3 spans 17 residues. CDR3: CASSQYRDRRNNYGYTF. The CDR3 region has the DNA TGTGCCAGCAGCCAATACCGGGACAGGCGAAATAACTATGGCTACACCTTC.

This rearrangement joins TRBV20-1 to TRBJ2-7; D is perhaps TRBD1 or TRBD2 (6 bases each). Per the germline V gene, CDR1 is DFQATT and CDR2 is SNEGSKA (reference sequence). CDR3 size: 14 residues. V was cut by 3 bases and J by 2 bases, with 14 bases left in between. CDR3 nucleotides: TGCAGTGCTAGTCCCGGGGGCATCACCTACGAGCAGTACTTC. Its translation is CSASPGGITYEQYF.

This clone was observed a few times. The chain uses TRBV6-6 and TRBJ2-3; unclear D gene. CDR1 MNHNY and CDR2 SVGAGI come from the germline V gene (reference sequence). Trimming shortened V by 6 bases and J by 0 bases, and 10 bases separated the two germline ends. The CDR3 is made up of 14 amino acids. The DNA for the CDR3 is TGTGCCAGCAGATTTCTAAGGAGCACAGATACGCAGTATTTT. It translates to CASRFLRSTDTQYF.

This chain connects TRBV27 to TRBJ2-7; 9 bases are a match to TRBD1. The germline V gene has CDR1 MNHEY and CDR2 SMNVEV (reference sequence). V shed 3 bases and J 1 base; nucleotides not matched to a gene: 10. This CDR3 region has 17 residues. CDR3 DNA: TGTGCCAGCAGTTTCCTCGTCCCGGGACAGGGTTCCTACGAGCAGTACTTC. Amino acid sequence: CASSFLVPGQGSYEQYF.

The rearrangement uses TRBV10-3 and TRBJ1-2; D perhaps matches TRBD1 (5 bases). CDR3 length equals 13 residues. V was clipped by 4 bases and J by 12 bases, with 18 bases between them. Germline V gene sequence: CDR1 ENHRY, CDR2 SYGVKD. The CDR3 DNA reads TGTGCCATCAGTGGAGTGGGCAGGGAAGGACACACCTTC. Protein sequence: CAISGVGREGHTF.

This chain uses TRBV6-2 or TRBV6-3 with TRBJ1-2; TRBD1 is a possible D gene (6 bases). Per the germline V gene, CDR1 is MNHEY and CDR2 is SVGEGT. There are 13 residues in the CDR3. V lost 4 bases and J lost 3, with 9 bases in between. The CDR3 is CASSSTGHYGYTF. CDR3 bases: TGTGCCAGCAGTTCGACAGGACACTATGGCTACACCTTC.

The genes are TRBV4-1 and TRBJ2-7; D gene ambiguous. Per the germline V gene, CDR1 is MGHRA and CDR2 is YSYEKL. Trimming took 0 bases from V and 6 from J, leaving 12 bases between them. The CDR3 consists of 14 residues. The CDR3 protein is CASSQDRGSAEQYF. In nucleotides, the CDR3 is TGCGCCAGCAGCCAAGATCGTGGGTCGGCCGAGCAGTACTTC.

The chain uses TRBV10-3 and TRBJ1-2, with D perhaps matching TRBD1 (5 bases). Looked up from germline, CDR1 is ENHRY and CDR2 is SYGVKD. V was trimmed by 4 bases and J by 8 bases, leaving 8 bases between them. This CDR3 contains 11 residues. The CDR3 region is CAISGGEGYTF. DNA of the CDR3: TGTGCCATCAGTGGGGGCGAGGGCTACACCTTC.

The V call is TRBV5-4, the J call TRBJ1-2; no clear D gene. Germline V CDR1 and CDR2: SGHNT, YYREEE (reference sequence). The CDR3 totals 12 residues. V shed 2 bases and J shed 4 bases, with 6 bases lying between them. The CDR3, as DNA: TGTGCCAGCAGCTTACAGAGCTATGGCTACACCTTC. Translated: CASSLQSYGYTF.

The rearrangement uses TRBV9 and TRBJ1-4; tentative D call: TRBD1 (6 bases). Germline V gives CDR1 SGDLS, CDR2 YYNGEE. CDR3 length: 15 amino acids. Trimming stripped 3 bases from V and 1 base from J, with 10 bases between. Here the CDR3 reads CASSDGQITNEKLFF. CDR3 in DNA: TGTGCCAGCAGCGACGGACAGATAACTAATGAAAAACTGTTTTTT.

The chain combines TRBV6-1 with TRBJ1-5; 9 nucleotides align to TRBD1. Germline V CDR1 and CDR2: MNHNS, SASEGT. The trim removed 2 bases at V and 6 bases at J, leaving 5 bases unmatched. CDR3 length: 15 residues. Written as DNA, the CDR3 is TGTGCCAGCAGTGAATGGGACAGGGCAAGTCAGCCCCAGCATTTT. It yields the protein CASSEWDRASQPQHF.

This clone occurred a few times. CDR3 in amino acids: CASSRRRSQETQYF. The CDR3 DNA follows: TGTGCCAGTAGTAGGAGACGGAGTCAAGAGACCCAGTACTTC. The J gene is TRBJ2-5, the V gene TRBV19; D remains unclear. This CDR3 is built from 14 residues. Trimming pared 4 bases from V and 2 bases from J, leaving 11 bases between. Germline V lookup: CDR1 LNHDA, CDR2 SQIVND (reference sequence).

The chain has TRBV5-1 and TRBJ1-1; 8 positions agree with TRBD1. Germline V gene sequence: CDR1 SGHRS, CDR2 YFSETQ. The CDR3 sequence is 15 residues long. V trimming: 0 bases; J trimming: 8 bases; junction bases outside the gene matches: 9. The DNA for the CDR3 is TGCGCCAGCAGCTTGGGCCAGGGGGCGCGTTCCGAAGCTTTCTTT. Translated: CASSLGQGARSEAFF.

This chain links TRBV19 with TRBJ2-3; D remains unclear. CDR1 LNHDA and CDR2 SQIVND come from the germline V gene (reference sequence). CDR3 length: 13 amino acids. Trimming cost V 5 bases and J 4 bases, with 10 bases left between them. CDR3 sequence reads: CASSPTRADTQYF. DNA of the CDR3: TGTGCCAGTAGTCCGACTCGGGCAGATACGCAGTATTTT.

The chain carries TRBV18 and TRBJ1-5; a weak D match, TRBD1 (5 bases). V was pared by 1 base and J by 6 bases, with 13 bases between. This CDR3 has 15 residues. Germline V gene sequence: CDR1 KGHSH, CDR2 LQKENI. The CDR3 DNA reads as TGTGCCAGCTCACCACAAGGGGATCCGAGTCAGCCCCAGCATTTT. Its translation is CASSPQGDPSQPQHF.

The table lists this clone with a few counts. The chain employs TRBV9 and TRBJ2-6; possibly TRBD1 or TRBD2 for D (5 bases each). The CDR3 runs 17 residues. V lost 3 bases, J lost 4 bases, and 17 bases lay in between. CDR1 SGDLS and CDR2 YYNGEE come from the germline V gene. The CDR3 sequence is CASSAWTEGQGANVLTF. Written as DNA, the CDR3 is TGTGCCAGCAGCGCATGGACTGAGGGGCAAGGGGCCAACGTCCTGACTTTC. The variable domain in full, completed from reference TRBV9 and TRBJ2-6, reads DSGVTQTPKHLITATGQRVTLRCSPRSGDLSVYWYQQSLDQGLQFLIQYYNGEERAKGNILERFSAQQFPDLHSELNLSSLELGDSALYFCASSAWTEGQGANVLTFGAGSRLTVL.

The chain uses TRBV15 and TRBJ2-7; maybe TRBD2 (5 bases). CDR3 size: 14 residues. Between the trimmed V and J ends, which lost 1 base and 2 bases, there was a span of 9 bases. Germline assignment: CDR1 LNHNV and CDR2 YYDKDF (reference sequence). CDR3 loop: CATSRGQEAYEQYF. CDR3 sequence (DNA): TGTGCCACCAGCAGAGGTCAGGAGGCCTACGAGCAGTACTTC.

This chain connects TRBV29-1 to TRBJ2-1, with D possibly being TRBD2 (6 bases). This CDR3 spans 14 amino acids. The V gene's germline CDR1 is SQVTM and CDR2 ANQGSEA. Trimming pared 6 bases from V and 7 bases from J, leaving 19 bases between. The CDR3 DNA follows: TGCAGCGTCCGACTAGTCAGGGTGCGGAATGAGCAGTTCTTC. It yields the protein CSVRLVRVRNEQFF.